This T cell receptor beta chain was identified during a study of early T cells in non-severe SARS-CoV-2 infection. About the research overall: Whole-blood bulk RNA, unsorted, was sequenced, and chains were unpaired. Study-wide results and limits: There was a bias toward anti-spike CD8 responses in VDJdb matching, which missed private and CD4 specificities.

Researchers attached unique molecular identifiers to individual cDNA molecules. Each CDR3 protein gets one entry after TCRdb re-called the 5' RACE reads with MiXCR. The sample holds fewer than 120,000 distinct CDR3 sequences; roughly an eighth are singletons and the top ten take approximately 4%. In germline, CDR1 is SGDLS, CDR2 YYNGEE. Trimming removed 2 bases at V and 9 bases at J, with 15 bases between. This CDR3 contains 14 residues. A note on this clonotype: Antigen unknown.

The receptor comes from an adult who was a healthcare worker with PCR-confirmed SARS-CoV-2 infection or an uninfected control (not recorded which). This chain links TRBV9 with TRBJ2-1; D may be TRBD2 (6 bases). The sequencing used whole blood, collected at baseline. CDR3 protein: CASSVREYTGEQFF. The CDR3 DNA reads TGTGCCAGCAGCGTCCGGGAGTACACGGGTGAGCAGTTCTTC.